This entry describes one T cell receptor (beta chain). Its target is unknown. Other nucleotide sequences in the sample specify the same CDR3. The entry originates in a study of T cell responses to AZD1222 COVID-19 vaccine. Study-wide points: Nearly half of spike-specific TCRs reportedly target unmutated variant regions. It should be noted that donors were predominantly white British and more often female, and clonal diversity was possibly underestimated. Scientists sampled the repertoires only once the peak T cell response had passed. Spike-specific TCR breadth rose after two AZD1222 doses, and depth rose as well.

Profiled with immunoSEQ multiplex PCR; TCRdb holds only in-frame clones, not every one. The data hold 95,000 to 150,000 clones, with around 90% observed a single time. The sample in question was peripheral blood, obtained on day 0 of AZD1222 vaccination. The sequence derives from an adult in good health.

CDR3 DNA: TGTGCCAGCAGCTTGCGAGGACAGAGCTCCTACGAGCAGTACTTC. Translating gives CASSLRGQSSYEQYF. The J gene is TRBJ2-7, the V gene TRBV5-6, with D perhaps TRBD1 (6 bases). V lost 1 base, J lost 0 bases, and 11 bases lay in between. The CDR3 loop spans 15 amino acids. In germline, CDR1 is SGHDT, CDR2 YYEEEE.